Listed below are T cell receptor beta chains from one sample, sequenced in a study of T cell repertoires and HLA-DP antigens. Profiled with immunoSEQ multiplex PCR; TCRdb holds only in-frame clones, not every one. The data hold 65,000 to 95,000 clones, with roughly 78% observed a single time. Their recognized antigens are unknown. Sequences were obtained from CD4+ T cells from PBMCs. The receptors here all came from a man in his fifties or sixties in good health and CMV-seronegative. Each CDR3 is given with its conserved first and last residue. The D gene is left open where the match is weak. Size tells how often a clone was seen (once, few, many) or the class of an expanded clone, and some rows leave it out.

.,TRBJ1-6,.,TRBV7-6,TGTGCCAGCAGCTTAGGAGGAGGTTCACCCCTCCACTTT,CASSLGGGSPLHF
TRBD1,TRBJ1-2,.,TRBV5-8,TGTGCCAGCAGCCCCCTGAGCACAGGGGTCTATGGCTACACCTTC,CASSPLSTGVYGYTF
.,TRBJ2-5,.,TRBV2,TGTGCCAGCCGAAGGGAGGAGGAGACCCAGTACTTC,CASRREEETQYF
.,TRBJ1-5,.,TRBV12-5,TGTGCTAGTGAAAGGACCGAGGGTCAGCCCCAGCATTTT,CASERTEGQPQHF
.,TRBJ1-5,.,TRBV18,TGTGCCAGCTCACCACCCGGGACGGCGCAACAGCCCCAGCATTTT,CASSPPGTAQQPQHF
TRBD2,TRBJ2-1,.,TRBV19,TGTGCCAGTATGGGGACTAGCGGGGTCCACAATGAGCAGTTCTTC,CASMGTSGVHNEQFF
.,TRBJ1-1,.,TRBV12-5,TGTGCTAGTGGTTCCCCGGGGGAGCCCAGGAGAGCTTTCTTT,CASGSPGEPRRAFF
.,TRBJ1-3,.,TRBV19,TGTGCCAGTAGTATACGATTCGACAGAAGCTCTGGAAACACCATATATTTT,CASSIRFDRSSGNTIYF
.,TRBJ2-5,.,TRBV5-1,TGCGCCAGCAGCGCCAGGGATCGAGAGACCCAGTACTTC,CASSARDRETQYF
TRBD2,TRBJ2-5,.,TRBV9,TGTGCCAGCAGCGCGAACCTAGCGGGGGGGCAAGAGACCCAGTACTTC,CASSANLAGGQETQYF
.,TRBJ2-2,.,TRBV29-1,TGCAGCGGATCATATAACAGAGGCGGGGAGCTGTTTTTT,CSGSYNRGGELFF
TRBD2,TRBJ2-1,.,TRBV9,TGTGCCAGCAGCGTAGCTAGCGGGGGTTACAATGAGCAGTTCTTC,CASSVASGGYNEQFF
TRBD2,TRBJ2-2,.,TRBV18,TGTGCCAGCTCACCACTTATAGGCGGGAGGAACACCGGGGAGCTGTTTTTT,CASSPLIGGRNTGELFF
TRBD1,TRBJ1-5,.,TRBV7-9,TGTGCCAGCAGCTCGGACAGGGAGAGTCAGCCCCAGCATTTT,CASSSDRESQPQHF
.,TRBJ1-1,.,TRBV6-5,TGTGCCAGCAGTTTTCCGAACACTGAAGCTTTCTTT,CASSFPNTEAFF
.,TRBJ1-4,.,TRBV6-5,TGTGCCAGCAGTTACCGTGCAGGGGCCGAAAAACTGTTTTTT,CASSYRAGAEKLFF
.,TRBJ1-6,.,TRBV5-1,TGCGCCAGCAGCTTGGGCGGTACAGGGAGCTCCTATAATTCACCCCTCCACTTT,CASSLGGTGSSYNSPLHF
.,TRBJ2-5,many,TRBV4-3,TGCGCCAGCAGCCAAGATACCTCGCGAGAGACCCAGTACTTC,CASSQDTSRETQYF
TRBD1,TRBJ1-6,.,TRBV7-6,TGTGCCAGCAGCCACGGACAGGGTTTTTTTTCTTCACCCCTCCACTTT,CASSHGQGFFSSPLHF
.,TRBJ2-7,medium-sized,TRBV2,TGTGCCAGCAGTGGGCTAAGGGACGAATCCTACGAGCAGTACTTC,CASSGLRDESYEQYF
.,TRBJ2-6,.,TRBV18,TGTGCCAGCTCACCTCGCGGATCCTCTGGGGCCAACGTCCTGACTTTC,CASSPRGSSGANVLTF
.,TRBJ2-1,.,TRBV7-5,TGTGTCAGTGGGACAGGGCTTTCCTACAATGAGCAGTTCTTC,CVSGTGLSYNEQFF
TRBD2,TRBJ2-4,.,TRBV4-1,TGCGCCAGCAGCCAAGATCGGGCAGCGGGGAAAAACATTCAGTACTTC,CASSQDRAAGKNIQYF
.,TRBJ1-5,.,TRBV7-9,TGTGCCAGCAGCTTATCAGGCCCTAGCAATCAGCCCCAGCATTTT,CASSLSGPSNQPQHF
TRBD2,TRBJ2-1,.,TRBV11-1,TGTGCCAGCAGCTTAAACCAGCGGGAGTGCATCTTC,CASSLNQRECIF
.,TRBJ2-5,.,TRBV7-2,TGTGCCAGCAGCTTAGAAGCAGGGCGGGAGACCCAGTACTTC,CASSLEAGRETQYF
.,TRBJ1-2,.,TRBV28,TGTGCCAGCAGTTTCAGGGGTGGCTACACCTTC,CASSFRGGYTF
TRBD2,TRBJ2-1,.,TRBV30,TGTGCCTGGGGAGCGGGACTAGCCTACAATGAGCAGTTCTTC,CAWGAGLAYNEQFF
.,TRBJ1-2,.,TRBV19,TGTGCCAGTAGAGAAAAGGGCGGCTACACCTTC,CASREKGGYTF
.,TRBJ2-5,.,TRBV5-1,TGCGCCAGCAGCTTCGGCAAGGGGCAAGAGACCCAGTACTTC,CASSFGKGQETQYF
.,TRBJ1-1,.,TRBV14,TGTGCCAGCAGCCAAGATCGGGGGGTTTTGGGAACGGCTGAAGCTTTCTTT,CASSQDRGVLGTAEAFF
.,TRBJ1-3,few,TRBV14,TGTGCCAGCAGCCCTCTGGGGGCGGCGGGAAACACCATATATTTT,CASSPLGAAGNTIYF
.,TRBJ2-4,few,TRBV19,TGTGCCAGTAGCCCTGGTGGAACAGCCAAAAACATTCAGTACTTC,CASSPGGTAKNIQYF
.,TRBJ1-1,.,TRBV6-5,TGTGCCAGCAGTCTCCTATCGGGTGGGGAGACTGAAGCTTTCTTT,CASSLLSGGETEAFF
.,TRBJ1-2,.,TRBV7-2,TGTGCCAGCAGCCCATGGGTCGAGAACTATGGCTACACCTTC,CASSPWVENYGYTF
TRBD2,TRBJ2-1,.,TRBV9,TGTGCCAGCAGCGTACAGCTAGCGGGAGATCTTAAGTTCTTC,CASSVQLAGDLKFF
.,TRBJ2-3,.,TRBV19,TGTGCCAGTAGCCTACAGGGAGTTGGCACAGATACGCAGTATTTT,CASSLQGVGTDTQYF